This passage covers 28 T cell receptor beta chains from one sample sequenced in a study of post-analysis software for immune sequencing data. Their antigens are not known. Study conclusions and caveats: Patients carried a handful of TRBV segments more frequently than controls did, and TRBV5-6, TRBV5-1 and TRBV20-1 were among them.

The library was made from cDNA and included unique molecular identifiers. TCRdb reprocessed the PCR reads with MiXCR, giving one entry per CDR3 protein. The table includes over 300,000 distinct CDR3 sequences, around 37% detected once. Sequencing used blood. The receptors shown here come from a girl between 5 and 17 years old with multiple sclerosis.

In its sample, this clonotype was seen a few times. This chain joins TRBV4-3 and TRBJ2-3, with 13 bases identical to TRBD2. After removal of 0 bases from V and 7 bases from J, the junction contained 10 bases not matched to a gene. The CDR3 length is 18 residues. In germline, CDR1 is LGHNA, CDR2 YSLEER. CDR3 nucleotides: TGCGCCAGCAGCCAAGATACCCCAACTAGCGGGGGGGTCTATACGCAGTATTTT. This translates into CASSQDTPTSGGVYTQYF.

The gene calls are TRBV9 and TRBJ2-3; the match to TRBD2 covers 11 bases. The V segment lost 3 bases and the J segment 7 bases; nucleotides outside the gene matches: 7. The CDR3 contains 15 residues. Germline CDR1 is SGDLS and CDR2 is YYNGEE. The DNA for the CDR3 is TGTGCCAGCAGCGCCCATAGCGGGGGGGTAAATACGCAGTATTTT. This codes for CASSAHSGGVNTQYF.

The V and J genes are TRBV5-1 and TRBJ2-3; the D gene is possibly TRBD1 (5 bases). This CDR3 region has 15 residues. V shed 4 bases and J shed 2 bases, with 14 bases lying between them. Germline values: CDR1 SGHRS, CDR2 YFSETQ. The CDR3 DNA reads TGCGCCAGCAGCCTCCGAGACAGAGACACAGATACGCAGTATTTT. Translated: CASSLRDRDTDTQYF.

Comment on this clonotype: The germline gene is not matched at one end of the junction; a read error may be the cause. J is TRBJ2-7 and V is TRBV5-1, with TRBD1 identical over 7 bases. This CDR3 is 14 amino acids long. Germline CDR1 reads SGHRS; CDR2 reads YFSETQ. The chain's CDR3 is CASSLRTGSYEQYF. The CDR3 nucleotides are TGTGCCAGCAGCTTGAGGACAGGCTCCTACGAGCAGTACTTC.

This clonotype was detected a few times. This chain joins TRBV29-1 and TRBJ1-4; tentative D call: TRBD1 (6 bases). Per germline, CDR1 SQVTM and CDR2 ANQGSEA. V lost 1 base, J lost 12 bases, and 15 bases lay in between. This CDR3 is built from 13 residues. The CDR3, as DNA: TGCAGCGTTGAAGGTCACAGGGTCGGAGAACTGTTTTTT. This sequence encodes CSVEGHRVGELFF. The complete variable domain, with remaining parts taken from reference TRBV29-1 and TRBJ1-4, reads SAVISQKPSRDICQRGTSLTIQCQVDSQVTMMFWYRQQPGQSLTLIATANQGSEATYESGFVIDKFPISRPNLTFSTLTVSNMSPEDSSIYLCSVEGHRVGELFFGSGTQLSVL.

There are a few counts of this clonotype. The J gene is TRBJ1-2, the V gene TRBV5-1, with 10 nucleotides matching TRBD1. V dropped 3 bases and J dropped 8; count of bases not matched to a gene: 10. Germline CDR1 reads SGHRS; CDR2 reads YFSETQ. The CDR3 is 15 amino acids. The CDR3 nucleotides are TGCGCCAGCAGCTCTTCCGGGACAGGGGATTACGGCTACACCTTC. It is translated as CASSSSGTGDYGYTF.

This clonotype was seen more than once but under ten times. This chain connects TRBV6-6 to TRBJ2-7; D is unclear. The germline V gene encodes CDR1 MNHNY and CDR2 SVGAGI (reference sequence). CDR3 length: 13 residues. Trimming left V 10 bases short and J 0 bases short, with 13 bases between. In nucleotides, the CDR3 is TGTGCCACCTTTAGAGGCAGCTCCTACGAGCAGTACTTC. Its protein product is CATFRGSSYEQYF.

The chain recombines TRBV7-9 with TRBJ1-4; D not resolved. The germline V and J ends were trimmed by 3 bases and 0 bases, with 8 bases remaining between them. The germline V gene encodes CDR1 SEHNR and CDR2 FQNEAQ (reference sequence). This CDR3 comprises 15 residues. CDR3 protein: CASSLESTTNEKLFF. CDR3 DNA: TGTGCCAGCAGCTTGGAGTCTACAACTAATGAAAAACTGTTTTTT.

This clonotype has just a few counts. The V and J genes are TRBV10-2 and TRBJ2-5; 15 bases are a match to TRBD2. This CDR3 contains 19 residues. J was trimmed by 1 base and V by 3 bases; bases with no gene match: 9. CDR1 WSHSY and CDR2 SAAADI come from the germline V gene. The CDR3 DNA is TGCGCCAGCAGTGAAACAACGGGACTAGCGGGGGGTCTCCAAGAGACCCAGTACTTC. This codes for CASSETTGLAGGLQETQYF.

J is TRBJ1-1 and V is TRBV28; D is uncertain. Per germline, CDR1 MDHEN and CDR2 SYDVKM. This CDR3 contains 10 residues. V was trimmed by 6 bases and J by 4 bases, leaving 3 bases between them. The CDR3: CASRATEAFF. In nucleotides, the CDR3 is TGTGCCAGCAGGGCCACTGAAGCTTTCTTT. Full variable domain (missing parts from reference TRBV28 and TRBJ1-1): DVKVTQSSRYLVKRTGEKVFLECVQDMDHENMFWYRQDPGLGLRLIYFSYDVKMKEKGDIPEGYSVSREKKERFSLILESASTNQTSMYLCASRATEAFFGQGTRLTVV.

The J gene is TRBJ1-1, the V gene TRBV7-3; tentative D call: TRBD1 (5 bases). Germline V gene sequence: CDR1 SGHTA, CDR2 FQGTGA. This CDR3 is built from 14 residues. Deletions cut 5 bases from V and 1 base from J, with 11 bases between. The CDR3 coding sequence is TGTGCCAGCAGCCCATCGGGACGGAACACTGAAGCTTTCTTT. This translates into CASSPSGRNTEAFF. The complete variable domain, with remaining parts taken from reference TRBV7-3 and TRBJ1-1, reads GAGVSQTPSNKVTEKGKYVELRCDPISGHTALYWYRQSLGQGPEFLIYFQGTGAADDSGLPNDRFFAVRPEGSVSTLKIQRTERGDSAVYLCASSPSGRNTEAFFGQGTRLTVV.

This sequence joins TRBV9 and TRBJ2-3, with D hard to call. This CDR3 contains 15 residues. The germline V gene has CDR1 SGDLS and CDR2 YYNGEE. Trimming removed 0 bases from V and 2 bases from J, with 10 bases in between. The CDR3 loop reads CASSVAIDFTDTQYF. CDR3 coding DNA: TGTGCCAGCAGCGTAGCGATCGATTTCACAGATACGCAGTATTTT.

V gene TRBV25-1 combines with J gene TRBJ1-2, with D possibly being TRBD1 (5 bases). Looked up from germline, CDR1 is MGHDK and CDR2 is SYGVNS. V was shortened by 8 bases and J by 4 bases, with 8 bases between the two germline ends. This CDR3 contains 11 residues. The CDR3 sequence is CASAGCYGYTF. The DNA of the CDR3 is TGTGCCAGCGCAGGGTGCTATGGCTACACCTTC.

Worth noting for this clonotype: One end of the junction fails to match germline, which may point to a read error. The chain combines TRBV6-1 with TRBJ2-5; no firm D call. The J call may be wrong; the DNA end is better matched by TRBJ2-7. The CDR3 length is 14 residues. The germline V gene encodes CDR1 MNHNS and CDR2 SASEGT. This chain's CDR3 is CASGEPHFNYEQYF. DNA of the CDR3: TGTGCCAGCGGTGAACCCCATTTCAACTACGAGCAGTACTTC.

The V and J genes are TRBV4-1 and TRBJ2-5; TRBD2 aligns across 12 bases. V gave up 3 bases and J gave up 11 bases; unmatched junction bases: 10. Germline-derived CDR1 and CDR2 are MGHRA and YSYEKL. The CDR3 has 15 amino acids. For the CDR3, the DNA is TGCGCCAGCAGCCATCTAGCGGGGGGGCTCAATGAGCAGTACTTC. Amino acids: CASSHLAGGLNEQYF.

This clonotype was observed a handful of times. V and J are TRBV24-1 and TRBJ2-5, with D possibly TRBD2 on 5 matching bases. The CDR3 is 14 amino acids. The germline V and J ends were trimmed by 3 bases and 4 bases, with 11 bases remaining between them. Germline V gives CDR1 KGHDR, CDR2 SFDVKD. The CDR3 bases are TGTGCCACCAGTGATCCTTTGCGGGCAGAGACCCAGTACTTC. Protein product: CATSDPLRAETQYF.

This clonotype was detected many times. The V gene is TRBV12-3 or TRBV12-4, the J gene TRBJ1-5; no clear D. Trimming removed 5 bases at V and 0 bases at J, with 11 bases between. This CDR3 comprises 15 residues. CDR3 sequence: CASSMGGDSNQPQHF. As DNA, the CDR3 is TGTGCCAGCAGTATGGGTGGGGATAGCAATCAGCCCCAGCATTTT.

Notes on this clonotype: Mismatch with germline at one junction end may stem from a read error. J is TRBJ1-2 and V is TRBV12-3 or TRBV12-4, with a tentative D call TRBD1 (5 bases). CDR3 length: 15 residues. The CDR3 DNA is TGTGCCAGCAGATTACAGGTTACTGCTAACTATGGCCACACCTTC. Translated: CASRLQVTANYGHTF.

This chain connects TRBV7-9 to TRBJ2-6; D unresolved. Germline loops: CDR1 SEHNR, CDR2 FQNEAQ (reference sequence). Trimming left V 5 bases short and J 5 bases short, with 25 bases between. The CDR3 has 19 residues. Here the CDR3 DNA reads TGTGCCAGCAGCCCCCAACATGGCAAGTTTGGTCTTTGGGCCAACGTCCTGACTTTC. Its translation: CASSPQHGKFGLWANVLTF. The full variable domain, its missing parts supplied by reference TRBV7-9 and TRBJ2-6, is DTGVSQNPRHKITKRGQNVTFRCDPISEHNRLYWYRQTLGQGPEFLTYFQNEAQLEKSRLLSDRFSAERPKGSFSTLEIQRTEQGDSAMYLCASSPQHGKFGLWANVLTFGAGSRLTVL.

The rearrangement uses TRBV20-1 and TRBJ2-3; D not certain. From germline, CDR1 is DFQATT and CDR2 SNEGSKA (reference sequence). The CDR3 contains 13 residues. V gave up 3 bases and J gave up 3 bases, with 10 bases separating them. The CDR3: CSAREPITDTQYF. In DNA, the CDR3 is TGCAGTGCTAGGGAGCCGATAACAGATACGCAGTATTTT.

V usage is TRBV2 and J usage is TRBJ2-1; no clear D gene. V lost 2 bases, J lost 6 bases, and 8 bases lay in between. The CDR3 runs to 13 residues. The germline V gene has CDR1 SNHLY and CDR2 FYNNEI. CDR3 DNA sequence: TGTGCCAGCAGTGAATTAGTTGTCAATGAGCAGTTCTTC. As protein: CASSELVVNEQFF. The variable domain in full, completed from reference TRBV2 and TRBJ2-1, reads EPEVTQTPSHQVTQMGQEVILRCVPISNHLYFYWYRQILGQKVEFLVSFYNNEISEKSEIFDDQFSVERPDGSNFTLKIRSTKLEDSAMYFCASSELVVNEQFFGPGTRLTVL.

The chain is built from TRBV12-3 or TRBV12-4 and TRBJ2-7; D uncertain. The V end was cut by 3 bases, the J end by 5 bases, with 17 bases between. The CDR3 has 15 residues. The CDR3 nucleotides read TGTGCCAGCAGTTTTTTCCCCGCAGGTTTGGACGAGCAGTACTTC. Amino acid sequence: CASSFFPAGLDEQYF.

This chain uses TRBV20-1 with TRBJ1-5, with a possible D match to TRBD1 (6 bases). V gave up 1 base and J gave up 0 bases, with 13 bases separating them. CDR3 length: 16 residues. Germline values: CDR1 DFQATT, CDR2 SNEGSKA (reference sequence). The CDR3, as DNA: TGCAGTGCTAGAGTCAAGGGACATAATAGCAATCAGCCCCAGCATTTT. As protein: CSARVKGHNSNQPQHF.

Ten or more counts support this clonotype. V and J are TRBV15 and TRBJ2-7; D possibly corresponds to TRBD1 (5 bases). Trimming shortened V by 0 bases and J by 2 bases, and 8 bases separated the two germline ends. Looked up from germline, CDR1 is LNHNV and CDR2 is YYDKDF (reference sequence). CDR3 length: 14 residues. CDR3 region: CATSREGQPYEQYF. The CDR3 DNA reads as TGTGCCACCAGCAGAGAGGGGCAGCCCTACGAGCAGTACTTC.

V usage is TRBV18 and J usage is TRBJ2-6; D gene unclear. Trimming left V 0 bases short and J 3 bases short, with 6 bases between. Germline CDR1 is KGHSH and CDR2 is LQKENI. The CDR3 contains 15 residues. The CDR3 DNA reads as TGTGCCAGCTCACCACCATCCGGTGGGGCCAACGTCCTGACTTTC. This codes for CASSPPSGGANVLTF.

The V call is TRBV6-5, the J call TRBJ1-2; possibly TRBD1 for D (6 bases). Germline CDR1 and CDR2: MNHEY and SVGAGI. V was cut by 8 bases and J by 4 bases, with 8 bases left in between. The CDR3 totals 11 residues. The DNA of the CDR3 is TGTGCCAGCCAGGGGAGCTATGGCTACACCTTC. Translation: CASQGSYGYTF.

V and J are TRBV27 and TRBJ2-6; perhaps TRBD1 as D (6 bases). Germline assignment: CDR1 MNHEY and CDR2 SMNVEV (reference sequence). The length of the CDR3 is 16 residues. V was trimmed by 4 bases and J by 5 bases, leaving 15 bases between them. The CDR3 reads CASSWGPSWRANVLTF. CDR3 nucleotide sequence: TGTGCCAGCAGTTGGGGGCCCTCCTGGAGGGCCAACGTCCTGACTTTC. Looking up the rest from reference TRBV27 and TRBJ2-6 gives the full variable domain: EAQVTQNPRYLITVTGKKLTVTCSQNMNHEYMSWYRQDPGLGLRQIYYSMNVEVTDKGDVPEGYKVSRKEKRNFPLILESPSPNQTSLYFCASSWGPSWRANVLTFGAGSRLTVL.

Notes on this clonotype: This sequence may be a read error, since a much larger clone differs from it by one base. The CDR3 bases are TGTGCCAACAGTAGACACGGCGCTGAGCAGTACTTC. It translates to CANSRHGAEQYF. The J gene is TRBJ2-7, the V gene TRBV3-1, with no clear D. CDR1 is LGHDT, CDR2 YNNKEL, per germline (reference sequence). V was shortened by 10 bases and J by 7 bases, with 17 bases between the two germline ends. This CDR3 spans 12 amino acids.